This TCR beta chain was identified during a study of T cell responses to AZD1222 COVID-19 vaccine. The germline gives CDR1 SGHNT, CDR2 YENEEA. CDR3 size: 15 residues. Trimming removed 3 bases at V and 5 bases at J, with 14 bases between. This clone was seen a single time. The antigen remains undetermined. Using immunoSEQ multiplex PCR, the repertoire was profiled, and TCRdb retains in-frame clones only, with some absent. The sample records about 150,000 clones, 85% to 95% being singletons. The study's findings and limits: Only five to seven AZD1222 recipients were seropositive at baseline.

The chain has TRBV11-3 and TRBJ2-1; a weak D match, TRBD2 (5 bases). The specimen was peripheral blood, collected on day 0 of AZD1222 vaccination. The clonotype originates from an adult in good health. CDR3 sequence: CASSLGRDYNNEQFF. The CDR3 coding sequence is TGTGCCAGCAGCTTGGGTCGGGATTACAACAATGAGCAGTTCTTC. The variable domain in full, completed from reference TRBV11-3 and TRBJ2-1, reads EAGVVQSPRYKIIEKKQPVAFWCNPISGHNTLYWYLQNLGQGPELLIRYENEEAVDDSQLPKDRFSAERLKGVDSTLKIQPAELGDSAVYLCASSLGRDYNNEQFFGPGTRLTVL.